The 26 T cell receptor beta chains below all came from one sample that was sequenced in a study of T cell changes during pregnancy in multiple sclerosis. The data were produced by immunoSEQ multiplex PCR, yet TCRdb's version contains in-frame clones alone and is incomplete. The sample carries roughly 85,000 clones, about 89% recorded once. Sample: peripheral blood, taken in the first trimester of pregnancy. The receptors were gathered from a female donor with multiple sclerosis, enrolled in a pregnancy study.

This rearrangement joins TRBV15 to TRBJ1-2; 10 nucleotides match TRBD1. V gave up 0 bases and J gave up 5 bases; unmatched junction bases: 3. The germline CDR1 and CDR2 sequences are LNHNV and YYDKDF (reference sequence). The CDR3 extends over 15 amino acids. The CDR3 here is CATSRDRGQGYGYTF. As DNA, the CDR3 is TGTGCCACCAGCAGAGACAGGGGACAGGGGTATGGCTACACCTTC.

The chain links TRBV27 to TRBJ1-5; D is unresolved. Germline CDR1 and CDR2: MNHEY and SMNVEV (reference sequence). CDR3 length: 15 amino acids. The V gene lost 6 bases and the J gene lost 0 bases, with 12 bases spanning the gap. This chain's CDR3 is CASRPDTYSNQPQHF. Here the CDR3 DNA reads TGTGCCAGCAGGCCTGACACTTATAGCAATCAGCCCCAGCATTTT.

The chain links TRBV9 to TRBJ2-7; D may be TRBD1 (6 bases). The CDR3 spans 12 residues. V was trimmed by 4 bases and J by 6 bases, leaving 11 bases between them. Germline V CDR1 and CDR2: SGDLS, YYNGEE. The CDR3 loop reads CASSPLGGEQYF. The DNA of the CDR3 is TGTGCCAGCAGCCCCCTAGGGGGCGAGCAGTACTTC.

The chain carries TRBV5-1 and TRBJ2-7; TRBD2 agrees at 8 bases. This CDR3 has 19 amino acids. V lost 4 bases and J lost 0; bases outside the gene matches: 18. Germline assignment: CDR1 SGHRS and CDR2 YFSETQ. DNA of the CDR3: TGCGCCAGCAGCCTCCGTAGCGGGGCCTCCCAATCGAGCTCCTACGAGCAGTACTTC. It yields the protein CASSLRSGASQSSSYEQYF.

In this sample, this clone turned up a few times. The chain couples TRBV30 to TRBJ1-1; weak D call: TRBD1 (6 bases). The CDR3 contains 13 residues. Germline CDR1 GTSNPN, CDR2 SVGIG (reference sequence). Trimming pared 0 bases from V and 3 bases from J, leaving 8 bases between. In nucleotides, the CDR3 is TGTGCCTGGAGTGTACACAGGGACACTGAAGCTTTCTTT. This encodes CAWSVHRDTEAFF. The full variable domain, in which reference TRBV30 and TRBJ1-1 provide the parts outside the CDR3, is SQTIHQWPATLVQPVGSPLSLECTVEGTSNPNLYWYRQAAGRGLQLLFYSVGIGQISSEVPQNLSASRPQDRQFILSSKKLLLSDSGFYLCAWSVHRDTEAFFGQGTRLTVV.

This rearrangement joins TRBV5-8 to TRBJ2-5; possible D gene TRBD2, 5 bases. This CDR3 has 14 amino acids. V was cut by 1 base and J by 5 bases, with 12 bases left in between. The germline V gene encodes CDR1 SGHTS and CDR2 YDEGEE. The CDR3 coding sequence is TGTGCCAGCAGCTTGTGGCGGGCGGAGGAGACCCAGTACTTC. It translates to CASSLWRAEETQYF.

The rearrangement joins TRBV27 to TRBJ1-6; possibly TRBD1 for D (6 bases). Germline V lookup: CDR1 MNHEY, CDR2 SMNVEV (reference sequence). V was pared by 5 bases and J by 1 base, with 9 bases between. This CDR3 region has 15 residues. The CDR3 protein is CASSIDRSYNSPLHF. CDR3 nucleotide sequence: TGTGCCAGCAGTATTGACAGGTCCTATAATTCACCCCTCCACTTT.

The chain joins TRBV5-6 to TRBJ2-7; no reliable D call. Germline V CDR1 and CDR2: SGHDT, YYEEEE. This CDR3 comprises 13 residues. Between the trimmed V and J ends, which lost 1 base and 2 bases, there was a span of 7 bases. CDR3 loop: CASSLTSTYEQYF. CDR3 DNA: TGTGCCAGCAGCTTGACGAGTACCTACGAGCAGTACTTC. Based on the CDR3 plus reference TRBV5-6 and TRBJ2-7, the full variable domain is DAGVTQSPTHLIKTRGQQVTLRCSPKSGHDTVSWYQQALGQGPQFIFQYYEEEERQRGNFPDRFSGHQFPNYSSELNVNALLLGDSALYLCASSLTSTYEQYFGPGTRLTVT.

The chain carries TRBV7-2 and TRBJ1-2; maybe TRBD1 (6 bases). This CDR3 is built from 15 residues. V was trimmed by 7 bases and J by 3 bases, leaving 18 bases between them. CDR1 is SGHTA, CDR2 FQGNSA, per germline. CDR3 DNA: TGTGCCAGCAATCCCAGAAAGGGGGAGCACTATGGCTACACCTTC. This codes for CASNPRKGEHYGYTF.

The V call is TRBV6-1, the J call TRBJ1-3, with D unclear. This CDR3 is built from 15 residues. Germline CDR1 MNHNS, CDR2 SASEGT. The V end lost 3 bases, the J end lost 0 bases, and 9 bases lay between the germline ends. CDR3 in DNA: TGTGCCAGCAGTGATGCGGAGGACTCTGGAAACACCATATATTTT. This gives the protein CASSDAEDSGNTIYF.

The chain uses TRBV7-9 and TRBJ2-2, with D possibly being TRBD1 (5 bases). The CDR3 is 15 amino acids. The germline V and J ends were trimmed by 5 bases and 4 bases, with 14 bases remaining between them. From germline, CDR1 is SEHNR and CDR2 FQNEAQ (reference sequence). For the CDR3, the DNA is TGTGCCAGCAGCCCCGTCACAGGAACCACCGGGGAGCTGTTTTTT. Protein: CASSPVTGTTGELFF.

The chain employs TRBV7-2 and TRBJ1-6; no reliable D call. V lost 5 bases and J lost 9, with 17 bases in between. The CDR3 is 15 amino acids. Looked up from germline, CDR1 is SGHTA and CDR2 is FQGNSA. The CDR3 bases are TGTGCCAGCAGCGCTCTGACACACTTGGGTTCACCCCTCCACTTT. Protein: CASSALTHLGSPLHF.

The V gene is TRBV7-2, the J gene TRBJ2-7; 14 bases align to TRBD2. The CDR3 extends over 16 amino acids. The germline CDR1 and CDR2 sequences are SGHTA and FQGNSA. The trim removed 5 bases at V and 5 bases at J, leaving 8 bases unmatched. CDR3 in amino acids: CASSVPGLAGVNEQYF. The CDR3 DNA is TGTGCCAGCAGCGTCCCGGGACTAGCGGGAGTGAACGAGCAGTACTTC.

The chain links TRBV28 to TRBJ2-3; maybe TRBD2 (5 bases). This CDR3 has 13 residues. Trimming stripped 1 base from V and 6 bases from J, with 8 bases between. Germline V gene sequence: CDR1 MDHEN, CDR2 SYDVKM. CDR3 protein: CASSLSSLDTQYF. DNA for the CDR3: TGTGCCAGCAGTTTATCTAGCTTGGATACGCAGTATTTT. Full variable domain (rest looked up from reference TRBV28 and TRBJ2-3): DVKVTQSSRYLVKRTGEKVFLECVQDMDHENMFWYRQDPGLGLRLIYFSYDVKMKEKGDIPEGYSVSREKKERFSLILESASTNQTSMYLCASSLSSLDTQYFGPGTRLTVL.

This clone was observed many times. V is TRBV27 and J is TRBJ1-1; TRBD1 aligns across 9 bases. CDR1 and CDR2 (germline): MNHEY, SMNVEV (reference sequence). After removal of 5 bases from V and 5 bases from J, the junction contained 12 bases not matched to a gene. The CDR3 runs to 16 residues. The CDR3: CASSPGQGFVRTEAFF. The CDR3 coding sequence is TGTGCCAGCAGTCCCGGACAGGGGTTCGTTCGGACTGAAGCTTTCTTT.

A word on this clone: One junction end disagrees with the germline gene, perhaps due to a read error. The gene calls are TRBV15 and TRBJ2-2, with TRBD2 identical over 10 bases. The length of the CDR3 is 17 residues. CDR1 is LNHNV, CDR2 YYDKDF, per germline (reference sequence). CDR3 coding DNA: TGTGCCACCAGCAGAGTACTAGCGGGGAGGAACCCCGGGGAGCTGTTTTTT. Protein sequence: CATSRVLAGRNPGELFF.

The chain joins TRBV5-1 to TRBJ2-3; D might be TRBD2 (6 bases). The germline V and J ends were trimmed by 2 bases and 0 bases, with 13 bases remaining between them. Germline CDR1 reads SGHRS; CDR2 reads YFSETQ. The CDR3 extends over 16 amino acids. DNA of the CDR3: TGCGCCAGCAGCTTAGGGCTAGCGTTTAGCACAGATACGCAGTATTTT. Its protein is CASSLGLAFSTDTQYF.

The chain is built from TRBV5-4 and TRBJ1-6; 9 bases are shared with TRBD1. Losses at the gene ends were 4 bases for V and 7 bases for J; bases not matched to a gene: 3. The CDR3 length is 14 residues. Germline V gene lookup returns CDR1 SGHNT and CDR2 YYREEE (reference sequence). DNA of the CDR3: TGTGCCAGCAGCCGGGACAGGGCGAATTCACCCCTCCACTTT. Translating gives CASSRDRANSPLHF. Based on the CDR3 plus reference TRBV5-4 and TRBJ1-6, the full variable domain is ETGVTQSPTHLIKTRGQQVTLRCSSQSGHNTVSWYQQALGQGPQFIFQYYREEENGRGNFPPRFSGLQFPNYSSELNVNALELDDSALYLCASSRDRANSPLHFGNGTRLTVT.

This clone appeared a few times. J is TRBJ1-4 and V is TRBV29-1; D unresolved. The CDR3 spans 11 residues. Trimming left V 4 bases short and J 7 bases short, with 7 bases between. The germline CDR1 and CDR2 sequences are SQVTM and ANQGSEA. The CDR3 nucleotides are TGCAGCGTTGGTAACAGTGAAAAACTGTTTTTT. This gives the protein CSVGNSEKLFF.

The J gene is TRBJ1-2, the V gene TRBV28; D is perhaps TRBD1 (6 bases). There are 14 residues in the CDR3. Per germline, CDR1 MDHEN and CDR2 SYDVKM. The V and J ends lost 5 bases and 8 bases respectively, with 18 bases between them. CDR3 sequence reads: CASSSPTYREGYTF. The CDR3 DNA sequence: TGTGCCAGCAGTAGCCCCACATACAGGGAAGGCTACACCTTC.

CDR3 amino acids: CASSSYLRGRANYGYTF. Here the CDR3 DNA reads TGTGCCAGCAGCTCTTACCTTAGGGGTCGGGCTAACTATGGCTACACCTTC. J is TRBJ1-2 and V is TRBV11-2; perhaps TRBD1 as D (5 bases). V lost 4 bases to trimming and J lost 0 bases, with 18 bases between them. The germline V gene encodes CDR1 SGHAT and CDR2 FQNNGV. The CDR3 runs 17 residues.

The V gene is TRBV25-1, the J gene TRBJ2-1; 7 bases map to TRBD1. The CDR3 runs to 12 residues. Germline V gene sequence: CDR1 MGHDK, CDR2 SYGVNS. V lost 5 bases and J lost 10; bases outside the gene matches: 5. The CDR3 sequence: CASSPGQAEQFF. CDR3 nucleotides: TGTGCCAGCAGTCCCGGACAGGCGGAGCAGTTCTTC.

This clone was observed once. The genes are TRBV7-2 and TRBJ1-4; 8 nucleotides match TRBD1. V was pared by 3 bases and J by 4 bases, with 4 bases of the junction left unmatched. The CDR3 extends over 15 amino acids. Germline V gene data show CDR1 as SGHTA and CDR2 as FQGNSA. The CDR3 coding sequence is TGTGCCAGCAGCTTTAGGACAGGGATTAATGAAAAACTGTTTTTT. Its protein product is CASSFRTGINEKLFF.

The chain links TRBV10-2 to TRBJ1-2; D is possibly TRBD1 (6 bases). The CDR3 runs to 14 residues. Trimming cost V 2 bases and J 3 bases, with 10 bases left between them. In germline, CDR1 is WSHSY, CDR2 SAAADI. The CDR3 bases are TGCGCCAGCAGTGAGGTGGGGGCTCACTATGGCTACACCTTC. Protein product: CASSEVGAHYGYTF.

The chain couples TRBV30 to TRBJ1-2, with unresolved D. V was trimmed by 1 base and J by 6 bases, leaving 15 bases between them. The germline V gene has CDR1 GTSNPN and CDR2 SVGIG (reference sequence). The CDR3 is made up of 14 amino acids. Written as DNA, the CDR3 is TGTGCCTGGAGTGGTTCCTGGGGAGTCGATGGCTACACCTTC. It yields the protein CAWSGSWGVDGYTF.

The CDR3 protein is CASSEEGLSYNEQFF. The CDR3 region has the DNA TGTGCCAGCAGTGAAGAGGGACTCTCCTACAATGAGCAGTTCTTC. This rearrangement joins TRBV2 to TRBJ2-1; TRBD2 is a possible D gene (6 bases). Germline CDR1 reads SNHLY; CDR2 reads FYNNEI. V lost 1 base and J 0 bases, leaving 7 bases between the germline ends. CDR3 length: 15 amino acids.